This entry lists 13 T cell receptor beta chains sequenced from one sample in a study of T cell responses to AZD1222 COVID-19 vaccine. The assay was immunoSEQ multiplex PCR, and TCRdb's table has in-frame clones only and misses some. The repertoire holds about 120,000 clones, with 92% as singletons. The sequences come from peripheral blood, collected on day 0 of AZD1222 vaccination. These receptors came from an adult in good health.

This clone has a single count. The chain recombines TRBV7-9 with TRBJ2-7, with D maybe TRBD1 (6 bases). Germline V gene data show CDR1 as SEHNR and CDR2 as FQNEAQ (reference sequence). V was clipped by 7 bases and J by 5 bases, with 12 bases between them. CDR3 length: 12 residues. The CDR3 nucleotides read TGTGCCAGCAATTCACAGGGTAACGAGCAGTACTTC. Amino acid sequence: CASNSQGNEQYF.

V and J are TRBV5-1 and TRBJ1-2; 8 nucleotides match TRBD1. The ends lost 2 bases at V and 4 bases at J; junction bases unmatched: 7. The CDR3 is 15 amino acids. Germline V gives CDR1 SGHRS, CDR2 YFSETQ. CDR3 in DNA: TGCGCCAGCAGCTTCCCGGACAGGGTCCCCTATGGCTACACCTTC. This codes for CASSFPDRVPYGYTF.

This chain connects TRBV5-1 to TRBJ2-7; no reliable D call. Per the germline V gene, CDR1 is SGHRS and CDR2 is YFSETQ. Trimming left V 6 bases short and J 1 base short, with 14 bases between. The CDR3 is 14 residues long. In DNA form, the CDR3 reads TGCGCCAGCACCCCGGACGGATTTTCCTACGAGCAGTACTTC. Its translation is CASTPDGFSYEQYF.

The chain joins TRBV16 to TRBJ1-5, with unresolved D. V was cut by 2 bases and J by 1 base, with 0 bases left in between. CDR3 length: 12 amino acids. In germline, CDR1 is KGHSY, CDR2 FQNENV. The CDR3 loop is CASSQSNQPQHF. The CDR3 DNA reads TGTGCCAGCAGCCAAAGCAATCAGCCCCAGCATTTT.

The rearrangement links TRBV5-1 to TRBJ2-7; D not certain. Germline V gives CDR1 SGHRS, CDR2 YFSETQ. Trimming cost V 0 bases and J 5 bases, with 9 bases left between them. The CDR3 is made up of 13 amino acids. The CDR3 nucleotides read TGCGCCAGCAGCTTGGGGGGATGGGACGAGCAGTACTTC. This translates into CASSLGGWDEQYF.

This rearrangement joins TRBV3-1 (or the pseudogene TRBV3-2) to TRBJ1-2; 7 nucleotides agree with TRBD1. The CDR3 covers 14 residues. Germline V lookup: CDR1 LGHDT, CDR2 YNNKEL (reference sequence). The trim removed 2 bases at V and 2 bases at J, leaving 2 bases unmatched. DNA for the CDR3: TGTGCCAGCAGCCAACAGGGACAGAACTATGGCTACACCTTC. It codes for CASSQQGQNYGYTF.

The chain combines TRBV3-1 (or the pseudogene TRBV3-2) with TRBJ1-3, with 9 bases fitting TRBD1. The ends lost 5 bases at V and 0 bases at J; junction bases unmatched: 5. Germline CDR1 LGHDT, CDR2 YNNKEL (reference sequence). The CDR3 has 16 residues. This CDR3 reads CASSWGQGDSGNTIYF. The CDR3, as DNA: TGTGCCAGCAGCTGGGGACAGGGAGACTCTGGAAACACCATATATTTT.

The V gene is TRBV10-3, the J gene TRBJ1-4, with unresolved D. Trimming shortened V by 8 bases and J by 7 bases, and 5 bases separated the two germline ends. Per the germline V gene, CDR1 is ENHRY and CDR2 is SYGVKD. The CDR3 runs 10 residues. The chain's CDR3 is CAIGREKLFF. The DNA of the CDR3 is TGTGCCATCGGTCGTGAAAAACTGTTTTTT.

The chain links TRBV9 to TRBJ1-2; D might be TRBD1 (5 bases). The CDR3 loop spans 16 amino acids. The germline gives CDR1 SGDLS, CDR2 YYNGEE. Trimming took off 7 bases at V and 4 bases at J, with 23 bases between the two ends. The CDR3 DNA is TGTGCCAGCTATCTCTCGGACGGGGCGTTTGGCTATGGCTACACCTTC. This gives the protein CASYLSDGAFGYGYTF.

The chain carries TRBV20-1 and TRBJ2-3, with 8 bases fitting TRBD2. This CDR3 has 13 residues. The V and J ends lost 6 bases and 1 base, in that order; junction bases with no gene match: 3. Germline CDR1 is DFQATT and CDR2 is SNEGSKA (reference sequence). Written as DNA, the CDR3 is TGCAGTGCAAGTAGCGGGGGCACAGATACGCAGTATTTT. This encodes CSASSGGTDTQYF.

The chain has TRBV3-1 (or the pseudogene TRBV3-2) and TRBJ1-2, with D possibly matching TRBD1 (5 bases). With 4 bases removed from V and 5 bases from J, the gap between germline ends came to 17 bases. This CDR3 contains 15 residues. CDR1 and CDR2 from the germline V gene are LGHDT and YNNKEL (reference sequence). The CDR3 loop is CASSPYTTDYYGYTF. CDR3 DNA sequence: TGTGCCAGCAGCCCCTACACGACAGATTATTATGGCTACACCTTC.

V usage is TRBV11-3 and J usage is TRBJ2-1, with D hard to call. Germline lookup yields CDR1 SGHNT and CDR2 YENEEA. CDR3 length: 11 amino acids. V was trimmed by 10 bases and J by 6 bases, leaving 10 bases between them. CDR3 protein: CATLEVNEQFF. CDR3 coding DNA: TGTGCCACGTTGGAAGTCAATGAGCAGTTCTTC. Full variable domain (missing parts from reference TRBV11-3 and TRBJ2-1): EAGVVQSPRYKIIEKKQPVAFWCNPISGHNTLYWYLQNLGQGPELLIRYENEEAVDDSQLPKDRFSAERLKGVDSTLKIQPAELGDSAVYLCATLEVNEQFFGPGTRLTVL.

J is TRBJ2-7 and V is TRBV2; tentative D call: TRBD2 (5 bases). The CDR3 totals 12 residues. Per germline, CDR1 SNHLY and CDR2 FYNNEI. V was pared by 4 bases and J by 2 bases, with 6 bases between. CDR3 nucleotide sequence: TGTGCCAGCAGTGTGAGGGCCTACGAGCAGTACTTC. It specifies CASSVRAYEQYF. The full variable domain, completed using reference TRBV2 and TRBJ2-7, is EPEVTQTPSHQVTQMGQEVILRCVPISNHLYFYWYRQILGQKVEFLVSFYNNEISEKSEIFDDQFSVERPDGSNFTLKIRSTKLEDSAMYFCASSVRAYEQYFGPGTRLTVT.